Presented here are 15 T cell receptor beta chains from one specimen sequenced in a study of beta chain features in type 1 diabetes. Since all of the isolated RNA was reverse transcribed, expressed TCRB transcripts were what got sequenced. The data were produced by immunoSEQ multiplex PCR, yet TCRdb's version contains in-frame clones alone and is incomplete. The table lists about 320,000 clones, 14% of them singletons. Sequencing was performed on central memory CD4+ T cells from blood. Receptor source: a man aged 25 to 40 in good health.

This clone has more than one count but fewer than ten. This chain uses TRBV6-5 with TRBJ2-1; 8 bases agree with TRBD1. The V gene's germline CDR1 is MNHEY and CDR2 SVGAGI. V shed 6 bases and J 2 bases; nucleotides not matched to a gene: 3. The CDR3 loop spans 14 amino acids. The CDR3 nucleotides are TGTGCCAGCAGCCTGGGACAGGCCTACAATGAGCAGTTCTTC. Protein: CASSLGQAYNEQFF.

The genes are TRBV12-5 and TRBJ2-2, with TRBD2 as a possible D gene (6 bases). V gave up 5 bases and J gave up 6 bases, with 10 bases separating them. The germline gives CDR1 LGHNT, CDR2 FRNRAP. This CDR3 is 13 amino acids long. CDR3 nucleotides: TGTGCTAGTGGTCTCGGGAGTCCCGGGGAGCTGTTTTTT. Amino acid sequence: CASGLGSPGELFF.

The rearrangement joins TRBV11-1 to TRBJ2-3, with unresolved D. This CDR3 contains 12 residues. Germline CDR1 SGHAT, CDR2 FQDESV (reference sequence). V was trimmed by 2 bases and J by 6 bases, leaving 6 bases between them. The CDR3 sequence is CASSLNQDTQYF. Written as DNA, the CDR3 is TGTGCCAGCAGCTTAAATCAGGATACGCAGTATTTT.

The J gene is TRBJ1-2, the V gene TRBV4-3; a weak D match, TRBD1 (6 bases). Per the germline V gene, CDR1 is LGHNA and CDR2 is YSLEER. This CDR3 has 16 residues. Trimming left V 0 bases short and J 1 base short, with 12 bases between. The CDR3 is CASSQEGAGDNYGYTF. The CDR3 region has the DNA TGCGCCAGCAGCCAAGAGGGGGCAGGGGATAACTATGGCTACACCTTC.

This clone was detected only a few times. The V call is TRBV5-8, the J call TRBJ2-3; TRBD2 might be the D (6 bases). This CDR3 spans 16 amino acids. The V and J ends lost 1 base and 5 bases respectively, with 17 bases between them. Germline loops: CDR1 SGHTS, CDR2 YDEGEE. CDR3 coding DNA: TGTGCCAGCAGCTTGTTTTTGGGCGGGGCTGAAGATACGCAGTATTTT. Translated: CASSLFLGGAEDTQYF.

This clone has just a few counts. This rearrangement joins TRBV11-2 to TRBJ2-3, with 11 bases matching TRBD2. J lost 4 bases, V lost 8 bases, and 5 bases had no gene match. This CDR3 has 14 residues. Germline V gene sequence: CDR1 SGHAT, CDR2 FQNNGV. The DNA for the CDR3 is TGTGCCAGCTTAGCGGGGGGGCTGGCAGATACGCAGTATTTT. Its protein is CASLAGGLADTQYF. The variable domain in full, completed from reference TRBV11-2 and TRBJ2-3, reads EAGVAQSPRYKIIEKRQSVAFWCNPISGHATLYWYQQILGQGPKLLIQFQNNGVVDDSQLPKDRFSAERLKGVDSTLKIQPAKLEDSAVYLCASLAGGLADTQYFGPGTRLTVL.

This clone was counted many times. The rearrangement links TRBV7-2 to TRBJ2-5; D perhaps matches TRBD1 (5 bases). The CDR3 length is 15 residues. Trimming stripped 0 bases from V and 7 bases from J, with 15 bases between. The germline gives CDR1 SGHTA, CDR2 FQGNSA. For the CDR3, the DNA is TGTGCCAGCAGCTTAGCCGGGCACCCCCAGGGGACCCAGTACTTC. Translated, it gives CASSLAGHPQGTQYF.

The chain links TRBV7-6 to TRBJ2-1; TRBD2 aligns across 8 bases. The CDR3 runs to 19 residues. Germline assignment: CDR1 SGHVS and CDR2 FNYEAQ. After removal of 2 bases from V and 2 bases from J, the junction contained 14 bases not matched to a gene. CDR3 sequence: CASSLWGVSGGPTYNEQFF. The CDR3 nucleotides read TGTGCCAGCAGCTTATGGGGAGTGTCGGGGGGGCCCACCTACAATGAGCAGTTCTTC.

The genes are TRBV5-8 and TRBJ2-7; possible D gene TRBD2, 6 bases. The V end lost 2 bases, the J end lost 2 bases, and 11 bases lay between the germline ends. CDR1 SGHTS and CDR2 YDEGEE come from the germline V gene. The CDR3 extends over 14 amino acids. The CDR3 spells CASSFGTPTYEQYF. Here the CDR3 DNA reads TGTGCCAGCAGCTTTGGGACTCCTACCTACGAGCAGTACTTC.

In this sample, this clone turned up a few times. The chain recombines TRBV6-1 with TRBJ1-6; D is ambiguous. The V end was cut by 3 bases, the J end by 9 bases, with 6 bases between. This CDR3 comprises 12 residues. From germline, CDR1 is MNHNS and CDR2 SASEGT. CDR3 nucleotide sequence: TGTGCCAGCAGTGATAGAGTTTCACCCCTCCACTTT. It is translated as CASSDRVSPLHF.

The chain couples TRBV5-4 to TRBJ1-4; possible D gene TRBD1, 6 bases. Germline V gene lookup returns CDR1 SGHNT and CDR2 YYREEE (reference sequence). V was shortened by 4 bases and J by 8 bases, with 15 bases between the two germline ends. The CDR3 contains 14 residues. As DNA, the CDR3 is TGTGCCAGCAGCGCCGGGACAATTGGGGAAAAACTGTTTTTT. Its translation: CASSAGTIGEKLFF.

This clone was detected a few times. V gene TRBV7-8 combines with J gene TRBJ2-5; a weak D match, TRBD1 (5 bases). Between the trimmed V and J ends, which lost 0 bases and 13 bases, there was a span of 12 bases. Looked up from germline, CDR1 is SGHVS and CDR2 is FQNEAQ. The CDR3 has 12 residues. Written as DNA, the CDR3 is TGTGCCAGCAGCTTAGCCCGCAGGGCGTTGTACTTC. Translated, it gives CASSLARRALYF.

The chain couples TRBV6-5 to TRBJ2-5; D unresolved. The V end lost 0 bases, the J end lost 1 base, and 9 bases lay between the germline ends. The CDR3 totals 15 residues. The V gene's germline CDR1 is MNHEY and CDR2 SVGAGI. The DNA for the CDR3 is TGTGCCAGCAGTTACTCGTTGGCGGTCCAAGAGACCCAGTACTTC. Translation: CASSYSLAVQETQYF.

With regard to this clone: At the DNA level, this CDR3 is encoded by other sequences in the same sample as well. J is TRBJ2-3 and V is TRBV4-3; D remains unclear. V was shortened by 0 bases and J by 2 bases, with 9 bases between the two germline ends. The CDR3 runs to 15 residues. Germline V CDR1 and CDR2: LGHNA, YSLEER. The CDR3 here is CASSQDLEVTDTQYF. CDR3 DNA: TGCGCCAGCAGCCAAGATCTTGAAGTCACAGATACGCAGTATTTT.

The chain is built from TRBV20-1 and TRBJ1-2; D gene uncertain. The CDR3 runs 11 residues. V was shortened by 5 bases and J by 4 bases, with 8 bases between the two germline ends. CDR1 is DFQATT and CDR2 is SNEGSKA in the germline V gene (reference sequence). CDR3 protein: CSAEFLYGYTF. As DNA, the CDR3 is TGCAGTGCTGAATTCCTCTATGGCTACACCTTC.